The entry below describes one TCR beta chain. The assay was immunoSEQ multiplex PCR, and TCRdb's table has in-frame clones only and misses some. This sample yields 140,000 or so clones, of which approximately 80% are seen a single time; under 2% belongs to the top ten. Enrollees, about 18 to 89 years old, lived in around 23 US areas. Participant-given clinical history determined each cohort assignment. A PCR-confirmed or clinician-diagnosed COVID-19 case had contacted exposed participants within 2 weeks of entry. This sample was taken from a study of blood T cell repertoires in COVID-19. As for the study in general: T cells, B-cell-depleted T cells, or PBMCs provided the cDNA or gDNA that served as material.

The V and J ends lost 5 bases and 7 bases, in that order; junction bases with no gene match: 10. The germline V gene has CDR1 MDHEN and CDR2 SYDVKM. The CDR3 extends over 15 amino acids. The chain uses TRBV28 and TRBJ1-1; 10 bases match TRBD1. Source material: PBMCs or T cells enriched from blood (not recorded which). The origin of this receptor is a woman in her late teens or twenties who had been exposed to COVID-19. In nucleotides, the CDR3 is TGTGCCAGCAGTCCCGGGACAGGGGCCCTGAGTGAAGCTTTCTTT. It codes for CASSPGTGALSEAFF.